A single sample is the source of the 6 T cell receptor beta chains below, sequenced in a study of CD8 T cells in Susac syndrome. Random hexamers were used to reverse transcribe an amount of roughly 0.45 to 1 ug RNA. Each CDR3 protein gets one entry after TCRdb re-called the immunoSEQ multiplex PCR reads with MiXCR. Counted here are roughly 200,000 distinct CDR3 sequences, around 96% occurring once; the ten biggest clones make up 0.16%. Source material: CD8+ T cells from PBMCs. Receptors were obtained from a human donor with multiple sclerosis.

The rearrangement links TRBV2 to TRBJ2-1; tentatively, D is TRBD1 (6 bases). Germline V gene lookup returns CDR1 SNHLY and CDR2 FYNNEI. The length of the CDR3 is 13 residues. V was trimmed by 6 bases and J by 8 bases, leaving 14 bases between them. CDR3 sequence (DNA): TGTGCCAGCAGGGAACAGGGATCCCATGAGCAGTTCTTC. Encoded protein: CASREQGSHEQFF.

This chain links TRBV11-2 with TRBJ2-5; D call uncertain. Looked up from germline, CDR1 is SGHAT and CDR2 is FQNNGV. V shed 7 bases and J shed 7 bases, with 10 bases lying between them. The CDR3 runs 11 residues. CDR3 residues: CASTYMGTQYF. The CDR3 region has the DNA TGTGCCAGCACCTATATGGGGACCCAGTACTTC.

The DNA of the CDR3 is TGTGCCAGCCACTCGAAGGTCCTTCGCTCCTATAATTCACCCCTCCACTTT. Translation: CASHSKVLRSYNSPLHF. The chain combines TRBV2 with TRBJ1-6, with D unresolved. The CDR3 is 17 residues long. CDR1 is SNHLY, CDR2 FYNNEI, per germline. Trimming stripped 8 bases from V and 0 bases from J, with 17 bases between. The variable domain in full, completed from reference TRBV2 and TRBJ1-6, reads EPEVTQTPSHQVTQMGQEVILRCVPISNHLYFYWYRQILGQKVEFLVSFYNNEISEKSEIFDDQFSVERPDGSNFTLKIRSTKLEDSAMYFCASHSKVLRSYNSPLHFGNGTRLTVT.

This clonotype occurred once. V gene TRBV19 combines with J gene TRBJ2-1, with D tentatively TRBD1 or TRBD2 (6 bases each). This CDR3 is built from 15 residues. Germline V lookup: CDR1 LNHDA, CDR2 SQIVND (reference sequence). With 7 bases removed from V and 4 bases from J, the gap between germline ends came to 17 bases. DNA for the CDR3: TGTGCCAGTACCTTCCTCGGAGGGGGTTACAATGAGCAGTTCTTC. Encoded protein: CASTFLGGGYNEQFF.

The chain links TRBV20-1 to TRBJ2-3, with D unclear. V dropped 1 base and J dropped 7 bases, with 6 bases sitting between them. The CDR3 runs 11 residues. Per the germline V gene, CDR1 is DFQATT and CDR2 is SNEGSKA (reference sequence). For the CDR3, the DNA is TGCAGTGCTAGAGTTGGGTATACGCAGTATTTT. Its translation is CSARVGYTQYF.

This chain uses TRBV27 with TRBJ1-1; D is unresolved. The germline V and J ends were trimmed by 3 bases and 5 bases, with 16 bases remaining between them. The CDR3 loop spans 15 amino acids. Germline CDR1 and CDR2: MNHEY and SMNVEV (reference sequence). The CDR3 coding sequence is TGTGCCAGCAGTTTCATCCCGGGTAGGTCGACTGAAGCTTTCTTT. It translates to CASSFIPGRSTEAFF.